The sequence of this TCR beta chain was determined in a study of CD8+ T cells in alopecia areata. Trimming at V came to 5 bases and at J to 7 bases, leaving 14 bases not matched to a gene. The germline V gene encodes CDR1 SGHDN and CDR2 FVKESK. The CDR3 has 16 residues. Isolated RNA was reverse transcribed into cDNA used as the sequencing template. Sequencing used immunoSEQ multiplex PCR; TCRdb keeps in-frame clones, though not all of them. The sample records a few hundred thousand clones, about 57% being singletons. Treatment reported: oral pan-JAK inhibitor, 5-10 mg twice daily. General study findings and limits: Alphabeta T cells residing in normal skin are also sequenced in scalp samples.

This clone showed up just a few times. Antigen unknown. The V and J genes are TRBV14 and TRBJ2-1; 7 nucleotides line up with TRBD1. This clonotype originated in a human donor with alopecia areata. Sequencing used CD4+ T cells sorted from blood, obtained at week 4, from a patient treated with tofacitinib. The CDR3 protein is CASSYRKPTGRNEQFF. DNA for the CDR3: TGTGCCAGCAGCTACCGGAAGCCGACAGGGAGAAATGAGCAGTTCTTC.